The clone carrying this T cell receptor (beta chain) occurred a few times. Antigen unknown. The sample comes from a study of molecular identifiers for immune sequencing clone quantification. About the study: In replicates, RNA from 20,000 or 100,000 naive CD8 cells was divided five ways and four parts were sequenced.

General study results and limits: Jurkat TCR RNA from one cell was spiked into some 1 million naive cells, and it was reportedly detectable there. In CMV-specific effectors, clones above 20 copies held over 99% of molecules; naive, under 1%.

CDR3 size: 12 residues. The V gene end was trimmed by 7 bases and the J gene end by 3 bases; junction bases not matched to a gene: 4. Germline CDR1 reads SQVTM; CDR2 reads ANQGSEA. Previously reported methods and listed TCR primers produced the bulk TCR libraries. MiXCR, applied by TCRdb to the PCR reads, yields one record per CDR3 protein. The sample holds about 100,000 distinct CDR3 sequences, roughly 38% seen once. V usage is TRBV29-1 and J usage is TRBJ2-7; 9 positions match TRBD1. The receptor comes from a human donor in good health. Some libraries in this study had Jurkat cell RNA spiked in. Sequences were obtained from naive CD8+ T cells from blood, with Jurkat cell RNA spiked in. Subset meaning: FACS-sorted CD8+CD4-CCR7+CD45RA+ naive T cells. CDR3 coding DNA: TGCAGCGCCGGACAGGGGAGCTACGAGCAGTACTTC. It is translated as CSAGQGSYEQYF.